These 17 T cell receptor beta chains share one sample of origin, sequenced in a study of chemoradiotherapy in HPV16-positive cancers. TCRdb's table, derived via immunoSEQ multiplex PCR, lists solely in-frame clones and lacks some. The table has more than 12,000 clones, approximately 91% seen once. Specimen: blood, collected from a patient who underwent chemoradiotherapy. The receptors derive from a human donor with HPV-associated anogenital cancer.

This sequence joins TRBV2 and TRBJ2-7; no reliable D call. Germline values: CDR1 SNHLY, CDR2 FYNNEI. V lost 4 bases to trimming and J lost 0 bases, with 7 bases between them. The CDR3 spans 13 residues. The CDR3 region has the DNA TGTGCCAGCAGTGTGGGCCCCTCCTACGAGCAGTACTTC. Translating gives CASSVGPSYEQYF.

This chain connects TRBV5-4 to TRBJ1-3; D remains ambiguous. Germline CDR1 is SGHNT and CDR2 is YYREEE (reference sequence). The CDR3 is 13 residues long. With 0 bases removed from V and 8 bases from J, the gap between germline ends came to 9 bases. CDR3 sequence reads: CASSLERAHTIYF. The CDR3 bases are TGTGCCAGCAGCTTGGAAAGGGCTCACACCATATATTTT.

In this sample, this clone turned up a few times. The V call is TRBV2, the J call TRBJ1-2; the D gene is possibly TRBD1 (5 bases). Germline V gene data show CDR1 as SNHLY and CDR2 as FYNNEI. The CDR3 runs 13 residues. V lost 7 bases and J 7 bases, leaving 16 bases between the germline ends. Written as DNA, the CDR3 is TGTGCCAGCACTTTAGGGTGGGGCGGTGGCTACACCTTC. It translates to CASTLGWGGGYTF. Filled out from reference TRBV2 and TRBJ1-2, the complete variable domain reads EPEVTQTPSHQVTQMGQEVILRCVPISNHLYFYWYRQILGQKVEFLVSFYNNEISEKSEIFDDQFSVERPDGSNFTLKIRSTKLEDSAMYFCASTLGWGGGYTFGSGTRLTVV.

This chain connects TRBV5-6 to TRBJ2-5; D is unclear. The CDR3 has 14 amino acids. In germline, CDR1 is SGHDT, CDR2 YYEEEE. V was trimmed by 0 bases and J by 0 bases, leaving 6 bases between them. The CDR3 sequence is CASSLVSDQETQYF. As DNA, the CDR3 is TGTGCCAGCAGCTTGGTCAGCGACCAAGAGACCCAGTACTTC.

V and J are TRBV6-5 and TRBJ2-3, with D possibly being TRBD2 (5 bases). V was clipped by 4 bases and J by 8 bases, with 16 bases between them. Germline CDR1 and CDR2: MNHEY and SVGAGI. The CDR3 covers 14 residues. DNA of the CDR3: TGTGCCAGCAGTTCTAACGGGGTCACGGGTACGCAGTATTTT. Translating gives CASSSNGVTGTQYF.

J is TRBJ2-3 and V is TRBV7-2; tentatively, D is TRBD2 (6 bases). The V gene lost 1 base and the J gene lost 8 bases, with 19 bases spanning the gap. The germline V gene encodes CDR1 SGHTA and CDR2 FQGNSA. The CDR3 loop spans 16 amino acids. In DNA, the CDR3 is TGTGCCAGCAGCTTAGTCTTGAGAAGTTTGGGGGGTACGCAGTATTTT. Residues: CASSLVLRSLGGTQYF.

This sequence joins TRBV2 and TRBJ1-1; 9 bases map to TRBD1. V trimming: 6 bases; J trimming: 6 bases; junction bases outside the gene matches: 11. The CDR3 totals 15 residues. Germline-derived CDR1 and CDR2 are SNHLY and FYNNEI. CDR3 DNA sequence: TGTGCCAGCAGAAACAGACAGGGGGAACTGGCTGAAGCTTTCTTT. Amino acid sequence: CASRNRQGELAEAFF.

The rearrangement links TRBV2 to TRBJ2-2; D remains unclear. Trimming pared 2 bases from V and 8 bases from J, leaving 6 bases between. CDR1 is SNHLY, CDR2 FYNNEI, per germline. The CDR3 sequence is 12 residues long. As DNA, the CDR3 is TGTGCCAGCAGTGAATTTGGAGGGGAGCTGTTTTTT. It encodes CASSEFGGELFF.

The V call is TRBV6-5, the J call TRBJ1-1; TRBD1 matches 9 bases. This CDR3 comprises 12 residues. CDR1 and CDR2 from the germline V gene are MNHEY and SVGAGI. After removal of 7 bases from V and 8 bases from J, the junction contained 5 bases not matched to a gene. The CDR3 spells CASKPGQGEAFF. CDR3 DNA: TGTGCCAGCAAACCGGGACAGGGAGAAGCTTTCTTT.

This clone was detected only once. V gene TRBV19 combines with J gene TRBJ1-1; D not certain. CDR1 and CDR2 (germline): LNHDA, SQIVND (reference sequence). Trimming stripped 2 bases from V and 1 base from J, with 5 bases between. The CDR3 totals 13 residues. The CDR3 protein is CASSIKGNTEAFF. CDR3 in DNA: TGTGCCAGTAGTATAAAGGGGAACACTGAAGCTTTCTTT.

This clone has just a few counts. This chain links TRBV28 with TRBJ2-3, with a weak D call TRBD1 (5 bases). The CDR3 consists of 15 residues. Looked up from germline, CDR1 is MDHEN and CDR2 is SYDVKM. Trimming pared 3 bases from V and 2 bases from J, leaving 12 bases between. The CDR3 loop reads CASSFQTAHTDTQYF. CDR3 nucleotides: TGTGCCAGCAGTTTCCAGACAGCTCACACAGATACGCAGTATTTT.

The gene calls are TRBV5-1 and TRBJ2-2; D remains ambiguous. There are 17 residues in the CDR3. With 6 bases removed from V and 4 bases from J, the gap between germline ends came to 22 bases. Germline V CDR1 and CDR2: SGHRS, YFSETQ. The DNA of the CDR3 is TGCGCCAGCACCACGATCCGGCCGGGTCGATCCACCGGGGAGCTGTTTTTT. Amino acids: CASTTIRPGRSTGELFF.

The chain has TRBV19 and TRBJ2-5; the match to TRBD1 covers 8 bases. The germline V gene has CDR1 LNHDA and CDR2 SQIVND (reference sequence). This CDR3 is built from 15 residues. With V trimmed by 1 base and J by 7 bases, 8 bases remained unmatched. CDR3 nucleotides: TGTGCCAGTAGTATAGTACAGGGGGGCGGAAGGACCCAGTACTTC. Translating gives CASSIVQGGGRTQYF.

The chain joins TRBV9 to TRBJ1-1; tentative D call: TRBD1 (5 bases). Trimming took off 0 bases at V and 1 base at J, with 10 bases between the two ends. CDR3 length: 15 residues. Germline values: CDR1 SGDLS, CDR2 YYNGEE. For the CDR3, the DNA is TGTGCCAGCAGCGTAGGGTCAGGGTGGAACACTGAAGCTTTCTTT. Protein sequence: CASSVGSGWNTEAFF. Supplemented by reference TRBV9 and TRBJ1-1, the full variable domain reads DSGVTQTPKHLITATGQRVTLRCSPRSGDLSVYWYQQSLDQGLQFLIQYYNGEERAKGNILERFSAQQFPDLHSELNLSSLELGDSALYFCASSVGSGWNTEAFFGQGTRLTVV.

This chain uses TRBV5-8 with TRBJ1-1; TRBD1 matches 7 bases. Germline trimming cut 4 bases from V and 0 bases from J; bases unmatched to any gene: 6. This CDR3 is built from 15 residues. Germline V gives CDR1 SGHTS, CDR2 YDEGEE. CDR3 amino acids: CASSLRGHMNTEAFF. The CDR3 coding sequence is TGTGCCAGCAGCCTAAGGGGGCACATGAACACTGAAGCTTTCTTT.

The rearrangement links TRBV6-1 to TRBJ2-1, with 7 nucleotides matching TRBD1. The CDR3 length is 15 residues. CDR1 and CDR2 from the germline V gene are MNHNS and SASEGT. V was clipped by 6 bases and J by 1 base; unmatched bases: 6. CDR3 loop: CASRETGLSYNEQFF. CDR3 DNA sequence: TGTGCCAGCAGGGAGACAGGGTTATCCTACAATGAGCAGTTCTTC.

V gene TRBV11-3 combines with J gene TRBJ2-2; D remains unclear. This CDR3 comprises 14 residues. Between the trimmed V and J ends, which lost 4 bases and 4 bases, there was a span of 10 bases. Germline assignment: CDR1 SGHNT and CDR2 YENEEA. For the CDR3, the DNA is TGTGCCAGCAGCTCACGCTGGAGCACCGGGGAGCTGTTTTTT. Translation: CASSSRWSTGELFF.